A selection of T cell receptor beta chains follows, all from one sample in a study of long-term antiretroviral therapy in people with HIV. The table came from immunoSEQ multiplex PCR; TCRdb's copy has only in-frame clones and leaves some out. The profile covers roughly 19,000 clones, with approximately 80% appearing a single time and 7% to 9% taken by the ten largest. This specimen consisted of unsorted PBMCs, obtained 1.2 years after starting antiretroviral therapy. The receptors were sampled from a woman between 35 and 50 years old with HIV. The CDR3 runs from the conserved cysteine through the conserved F or W. Each record gives: D gene, J gene, clone size, V gene, CDR3 DNA, CDR3 protein. The D gene is left open where the match is weak. A row's size may be missing; if present it is once, few, many or a size class.

TRBD2 | TRBJ2-5 | - | TRBV30 | TGTGCCTGGAGTATAGTAGCGGGAGGGTACCAAGAGACCCAGTACTTC | CAWSIVAGGYQETQYF
TRBD2 | TRBJ2-2 | - | TRBV12-5 | TGTGCTAGTGGTTCGGGGGGGGCGCCCGGGGAGCTGTTTTTT | CASGSGGAPGELFF
TRBD1 | TRBJ1-2 | once | TRBV10-3 | TGTGCCATCAGTGAGGGGACAGGGGGCAACTATGGCTACACCTTC | CAISEGTGGNYGYTF
- | TRBJ2-2 | - | TRBV9 | TGTGCCAGCAGCGTAGAGTCTAGGACCGGGGAGCTGTTTTTT | CASSVESRTGELFF
- | TRBJ1-5 | - | TRBV27 | TGTGCCAGCAGAAGCGGTTTGTCCCAGCATTTT | CASRSGLSQHF
- | TRBJ1-1 | - | TRBV5-1 | TGCGCCAGCAGCTTGGAGGGCACTGAAGCTTTCTTT | CASSLEGTEAFF
- | TRBJ2-3 | - | TRBV4-2 | TGTGCCAGCAGCCAAGATCGGGTAGCGGGCACAGATACGCAGTATTTT | CASSQDRVAGTDTQYF
TRBD1 | TRBJ2-3 | - | TRBV5-1 | TGCGCCAGCAGTCCGGGACAGGTAACAGATACGCAGTATTTT | CASSPGQVTDTQYF
TRBD2 | TRBJ2-3 | - | TRBV5-1 | TGCGCCAGCAGCGGTGGACTAGCGGGGACCACAGATACGCAGTATTTT | CASSGGLAGTTDTQYF
- | TRBJ1-1 | - | TRBV30 | TGTGCCTGGATTCCGGCCAGTGAAAGTGGCACTGAAGCTTTCTTT | CAWIPASESGTEAFF
TRBD2 | TRBJ2-1 | - | TRBV4-1 | TGCGCCAGCAGCCAAGCAAGCGGGAGTTACAATGAGCAGTTCTTC | CASSQASGSYNEQFF
TRBD2 | TRBJ2-7 | - | TRBV6-1 | TGTGCCAGCAGTGAAGCGGGAGGGCCGATCGAGCAGTACTTC | CASSEAGGPIEQYF
TRBD1 | TRBJ1-3 | once | TRBV7-2 | TGTGCCAGCAGCACCCGGGACAGGGGCGGAAACACCATATATTTT | CASSTRDRGGNTIYF
- | TRBJ2-7 | - | TRBV2 | TGTGCCAAGCGGGTAAACTACGAGCAGTACTTC | CAKRVNYEQYF
TRBD1 | TRBJ1-1 | few | TRBV4-1 | TGCGCCAGCAGCCAGGACAGGGAAACTGAAGCTTTCTTT | CASSQDRETEAFF
TRBD1 | TRBJ1-1 | - | TRBV28 | TGTGCCAGCAACTTGAGGGGGCTGGACACTGAAGCTTTCTTT | CASNLRGLDTEAFF
- | TRBJ1-5 | - | TRBV28 | TGTGCCAGCAGTTCCCGACAGGTTAGGGATCAGCCCCAGCATTTT | CASSSRQVRDQPQHF
- | TRBJ2-2 | - | TRBV6-6 | TGTGCCATCGGGGGCCCCTTCGTGGGGACCGGGGAGCTGTTTTTT | CAIGGPFVGTGELFF
TRBD2 | TRBJ2-1 | - | TRBV10-3 | TGTGCCATCGGGGTGGGGACTAGCCCGCTGGATGAGCAGTTCTTC | CAIGVGTSPLDEQFF
TRBD2 | TRBJ2-7 | - | TRBV2 | TGTGCCAGCAGTACGACTAGCGGGGGCTCCTACGAGCAGTACTTC | CASSTTSGGSYEQYF
- | TRBJ2-7 | - | TRBV11-3 | TGTGCCAGCAGCTTAGGGGCGGTTAGCTCCTACGAGCAGTACTTC | CASSLGAVSSYEQYF
- | TRBJ2-2 | - | TRBV21-1 | TGTGCCAGCATCACCGGGACGCCGAACACCGGGGAGCTGTTTTTT | CASITGTPNTGELFF
- | TRBJ1-5 | once | TRBV6-5 | TGTGCCAGCAGTCACGACTTGGGTCGGAATCAGCCCCAGCATTTT | CASSHDLGRNQPQHF
TRBD1 | TRBJ1-3 | - | TRBV6-6 | TGTGCCAGCAGCCCCGGGACAGCATATCTAAACACCATATATTTT | CASSPGTAYLNTIYF
- | TRBJ2-6 | - | TRBV28 | TGTGCCAGCAGTTTGTCTGGGGCCAACGTCCTGACTTTC | CASSLSGANVLTF
- | TRBJ1-1 | once | TRBV27 | TGTGCCAGCAGTTTAAACGCAGGGCGGAACACTGAAGCTTTCTTT | CASSLNAGRNTEAFF
TRBD2 | TRBJ2-7 | - | TRBV5-4 | TGTGCCACCACGATAGCGGGAGGCCCCTACGAGCAGTACTTC | CATTIAGGPYEQYF
- | TRBJ2-7 | - | TRBV27 | TGTGCCAGCTCATCGAGGGGGGGTCCCTACGAGCAGTACTTC | CASSSRGGPYEQYF
- | TRBJ2-1 | - | TRBV10-2 | TGCGCCAGCAGTGAGGTGGGACTGCCATACAATGAGCAGTTCTTC | CASSEVGLPYNEQFF
- | TRBJ2-1 | - | TRBV9 | TGTGCCAGCAGCGGGGGACTGTCCTACAATGAGCAGTTCTTC | CASSGGLSYNEQFF
- | TRBJ1-2 | - | TRBV2 | TGTGCCAGCCTGCCAAGGCCCACAGGAACTAACTATGGCTACACCTTC | CASLPRPTGTNYGYTF
- | TRBJ2-1 | - | TRBV5-4 | TGTGCCAGCAGCTTAGACGGGAACTCCTACAATGAGCAGTTCTTC | CASSLDGNSYNEQFF
- | TRBJ2-7 | - | TRBV10-2 | TGCGCCAGCAGTGAAGGGCGACGCGAGCAGTACTTC | CASSEGRREQYF
TRBD1 | TRBJ1-4 | - | TRBV10-3 | TGTGCCATCAGTGAGTCCGGGACAGCTGAAAAACTGTTTTTT | CAISESGTAEKLFF
- | TRBJ2-3 | - | TRBV29-1 | TGCAGCGTTGAAGAAGGGTACCCAGATACGCAGTATTTT | CSVEEGYPDTQYF
- | TRBJ1-2 | - | TRBV5-5 | TGTGCCAGCAGCTTGGGACAGAACCTTATCTATGGCTACACCTTC | CASSLGQNLIYGYTF
- | TRBJ2-2 | - | TRBV28 | TGTGCCAGCAGTCCCCGCGGCGAGCTGTTTTTT | CASSPRGELFF
TRBD1 | TRBJ2-2 | once | TRBV5-1 | TGCGCCAGCAGCTCGACAGGGATCACCGGGGAGCTGTTTTTT | CASSSTGITGELFF
- | TRBJ2-1 | once | TRBV29-1 | TGCAGCGTTGAAGGCGGACAGAGGCATGAGCAGTTCTTC | CSVEGGQRHEQFF
- | TRBJ2-7 | - | TRBV15 | TGTGCCACCAGAAGCAAGTTTGGCTACGAGCAGTACTTC | CATRSKFGYEQYF
- | TRBJ2-1 | - | TRBV5-1 | TGCGCCAGCGAACCGGGACCGTCCTACAATGAGCAGTTCTTC | CASEPGPSYNEQFF
- | TRBJ1-1 | - | TRBV5-1 | TGCGCCAGCAGCCTAACACAGCGTACTGAAGCTTTCTTT | CASSLTQRTEAFF
- | TRBJ2-2 | - | TRBV5-6 | TGTGCCAGCAGCTTGGTTTGGGGGGCCGGGGAGCTGTTTTTT | CASSLVWGAGELFF
TRBD1 | TRBJ2-7 | few | TRBV9 | TGTGCCAGCAGCGCTCGGGACAGGGTGAGCGAGCAGTACTTC | CASSARDRVSEQYF
- | TRBJ2-7 | - | TRBV5-1 | TGCGCCAGCCGACTAAGCGGGTTCTACGAGCAGTACTTC | CASRLSGFYEQYF
- | TRBJ1-4 | - | TRBV6-6 | TGTGCCAGCAGTTATGGACGGGAAAAACTGTTTTTT | CASSYGREKLFF
TRBD1 | TRBJ2-7 | few | TRBV4-1 | TGCGCCAGCAGCCCCCTGACAGGGAGCTCCTACGAGCAGTACTTC | CASSPLTGSSYEQYF